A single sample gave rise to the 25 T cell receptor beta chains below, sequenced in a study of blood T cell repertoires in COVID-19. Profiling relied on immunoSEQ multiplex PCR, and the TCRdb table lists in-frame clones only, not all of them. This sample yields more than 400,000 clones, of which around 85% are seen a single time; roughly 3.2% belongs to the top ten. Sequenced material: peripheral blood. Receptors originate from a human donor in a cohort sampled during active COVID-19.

The CDR3 sequence is CATLGTGGGYGYTF. The CDR3 DNA sequence: TGTGCCACCCTGGGGACAGGGGGCGGCTATGGCTACACCTTC. The rearrangement uses TRBV19 and TRBJ1-2, with 12 nucleotides matching TRBD1. The CDR3 is made up of 14 amino acids. The junction had 7 bases not matched to a gene; V was cut back by 10 bases and J by 4 bases. Germline V gives CDR1 LNHDA, CDR2 SQIVND (reference sequence).

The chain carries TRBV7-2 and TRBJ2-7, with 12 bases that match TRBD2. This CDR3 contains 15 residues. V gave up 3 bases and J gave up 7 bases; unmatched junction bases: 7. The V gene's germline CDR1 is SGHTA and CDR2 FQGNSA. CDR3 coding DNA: TGTGCCAGCAGCTTGCTAGCGGGAGGGATAGGGGAGCAGTACTTC. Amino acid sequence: CASSLLAGGIGEQYF.

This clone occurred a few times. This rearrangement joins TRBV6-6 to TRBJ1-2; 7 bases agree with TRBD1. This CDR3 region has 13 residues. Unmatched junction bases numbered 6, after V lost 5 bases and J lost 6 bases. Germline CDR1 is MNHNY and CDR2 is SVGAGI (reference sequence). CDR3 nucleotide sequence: TGTGCCAGCAGTCAGACAGGGAGTGATGGCTACACCTTC. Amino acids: CASSQTGSDGYTF.

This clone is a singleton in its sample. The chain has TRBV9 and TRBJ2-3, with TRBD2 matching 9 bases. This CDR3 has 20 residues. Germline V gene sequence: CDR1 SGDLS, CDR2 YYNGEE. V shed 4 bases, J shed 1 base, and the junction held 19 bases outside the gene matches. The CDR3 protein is CASSPRAVAGAGTGTDTQYF. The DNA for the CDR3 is TGTGCCAGCAGCCCCCGTGCCGTAGCGGGAGCAGGGACAGGCACAGATACGCAGTATTTT. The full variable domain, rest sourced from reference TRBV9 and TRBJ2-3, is DSGVTQTPKHLITATGQRVTLRCSPRSGDLSVYWYQQSLDQGLQFLIQYYNGEERAKGNILERFSAQQFPDLHSELNLSSLELGDSALYFCASSPRAVAGAGTGTDTQYFGPGTRLTVL.

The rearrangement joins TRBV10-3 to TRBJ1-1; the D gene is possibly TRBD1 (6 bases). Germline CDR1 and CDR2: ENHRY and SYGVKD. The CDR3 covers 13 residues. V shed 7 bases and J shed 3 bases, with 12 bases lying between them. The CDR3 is CAINSAGDTEAFF. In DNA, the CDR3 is TGTGCCATCAATAGCGCAGGGGACACTGAAGCTTTCTTT.

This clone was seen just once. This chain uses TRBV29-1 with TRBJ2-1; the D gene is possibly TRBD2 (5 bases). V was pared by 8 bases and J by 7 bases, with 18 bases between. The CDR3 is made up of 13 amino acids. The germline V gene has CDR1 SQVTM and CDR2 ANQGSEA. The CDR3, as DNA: TGCAGCCTGAGGGCGGCGGGTGGGAATGAGCAGTTCTTC. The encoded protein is CSLRAAGGNEQFF.

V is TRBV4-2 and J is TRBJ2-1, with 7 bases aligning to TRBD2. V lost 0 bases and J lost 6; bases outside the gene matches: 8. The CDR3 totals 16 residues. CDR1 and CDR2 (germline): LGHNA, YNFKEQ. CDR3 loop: CASSQEGGSGANEQFF. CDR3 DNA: TGTGCCAGCAGCCAAGAAGGCGGCAGCGGGGCCAATGAGCAGTTCTTC.

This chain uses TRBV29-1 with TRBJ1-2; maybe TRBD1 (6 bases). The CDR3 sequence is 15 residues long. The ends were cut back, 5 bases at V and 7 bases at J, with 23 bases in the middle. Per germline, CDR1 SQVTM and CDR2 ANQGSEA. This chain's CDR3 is CSVTRHAGAIGGYTF. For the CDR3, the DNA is TGCAGCGTTACCCGCCATGCGGGGGCGATCGGTGGCTACACCTTC.

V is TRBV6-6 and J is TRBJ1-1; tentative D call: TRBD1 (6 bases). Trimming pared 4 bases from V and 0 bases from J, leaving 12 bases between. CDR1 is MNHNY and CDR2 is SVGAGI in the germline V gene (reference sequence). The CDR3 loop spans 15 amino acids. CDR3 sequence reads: CASSSPGQLNTEAFF. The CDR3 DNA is TGTGCCAGCAGTTCACCGGGACAACTGAACACTGAAGCTTTCTTT.

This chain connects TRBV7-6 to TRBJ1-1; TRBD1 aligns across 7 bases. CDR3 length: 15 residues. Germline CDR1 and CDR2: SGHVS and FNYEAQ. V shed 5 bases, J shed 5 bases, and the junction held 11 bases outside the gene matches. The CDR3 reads CASSRNLRGVTEAFF. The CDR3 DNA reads TGTGCCAGCAGCCGTAACCTCAGGGGGGTAACTGAAGCTTTCTTT.

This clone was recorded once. This CDR3 is CASSLGQSGGYTF. The DNA for the CDR3 is TGTGCCAGCAGTTTGGGACAGTCGGGTGGCTACACCTTC. This rearrangement joins TRBV28 to TRBJ1-2, with 7 nucleotides matching TRBD1. V lost 3 bases and J lost 7; bases outside the gene matches: 5. Germline assignment: CDR1 MDHEN and CDR2 SYDVKM. CDR3 length equals 13 residues.

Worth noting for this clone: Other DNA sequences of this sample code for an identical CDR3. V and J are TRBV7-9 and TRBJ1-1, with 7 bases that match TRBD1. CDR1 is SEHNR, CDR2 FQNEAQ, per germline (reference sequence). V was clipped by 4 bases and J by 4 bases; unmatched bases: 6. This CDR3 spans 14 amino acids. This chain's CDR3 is CASSSQGVGTEAFF. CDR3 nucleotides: TGTGCCAGCAGCTCCCAGGGGGTTGGCACTGAAGCTTTCTTT.

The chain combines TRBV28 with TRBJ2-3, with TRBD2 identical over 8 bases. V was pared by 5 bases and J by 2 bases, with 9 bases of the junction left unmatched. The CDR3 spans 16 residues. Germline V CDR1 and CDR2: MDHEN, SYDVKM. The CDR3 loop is CASSPILAEYTDTQYF. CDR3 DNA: TGTGCCAGCAGTCCTATACTAGCGGAGTACACAGATACGCAGTATTTT.

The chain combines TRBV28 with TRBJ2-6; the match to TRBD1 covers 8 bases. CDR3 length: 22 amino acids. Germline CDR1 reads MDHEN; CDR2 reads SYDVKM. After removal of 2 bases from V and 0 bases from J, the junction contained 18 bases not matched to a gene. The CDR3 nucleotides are TGTGCCAGCAGTTTACTGGTAAGGCAGGGGGCGCCCCAACACTCTGGGGCCAACGTCCTGACTTTC. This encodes CASSLLVRQGAPQHSGANVLTF.

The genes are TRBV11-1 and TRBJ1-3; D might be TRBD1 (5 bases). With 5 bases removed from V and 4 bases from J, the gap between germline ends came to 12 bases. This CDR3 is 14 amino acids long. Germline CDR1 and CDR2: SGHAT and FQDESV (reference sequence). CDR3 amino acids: CASSARQYGNTIYF. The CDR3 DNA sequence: TGTGCCAGCAGCGCCCGACAGTACGGAAACACCATATATTTT. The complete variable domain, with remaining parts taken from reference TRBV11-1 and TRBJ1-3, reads EAEVAQSPRYKITEKSQAVAFWCDPISGHATLYWYRQILGQGPELLVQFQDESVVDDSQLPKDRFSAERLKGVDSTLKIQPAELGDSAMYLCASSARQYGNTIYFGEGSWLTVV.

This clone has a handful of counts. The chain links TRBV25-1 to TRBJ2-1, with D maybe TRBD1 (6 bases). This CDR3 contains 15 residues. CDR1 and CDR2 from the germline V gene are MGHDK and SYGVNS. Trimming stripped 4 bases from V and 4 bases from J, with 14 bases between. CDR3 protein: CASSAPGTRYNEQFF. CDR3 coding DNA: TGTGCCAGCAGTGCTCCCGGGACAAGATACAATGAGCAGTTCTTC.

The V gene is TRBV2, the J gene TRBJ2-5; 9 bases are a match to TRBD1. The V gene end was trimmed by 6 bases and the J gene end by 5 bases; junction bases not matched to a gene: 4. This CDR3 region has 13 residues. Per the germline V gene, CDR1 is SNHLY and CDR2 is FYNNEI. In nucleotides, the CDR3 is TGTGCCAGCAGGGGGACAGGGTGGGAGACCCAGTACTTC. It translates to CASRGTGWETQYF. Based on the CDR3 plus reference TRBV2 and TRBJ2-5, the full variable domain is EPEVTQTPSHQVTQMGQEVILRCVPISNHLYFYWYRQILGQKVEFLVSFYNNEISEKSEIFDDQFSVERPDGSNFTLKIRSTKLEDSAMYFCASRGTGWETQYFGPGTRLLVL.

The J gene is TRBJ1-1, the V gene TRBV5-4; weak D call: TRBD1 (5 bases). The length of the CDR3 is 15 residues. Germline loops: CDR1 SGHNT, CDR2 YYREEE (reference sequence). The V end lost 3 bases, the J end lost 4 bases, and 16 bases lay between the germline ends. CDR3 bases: TGTGCCAGCAGCTCGGATACACGGGGGGTCACTGAAGCTTTCTTT. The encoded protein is CASSSDTRGVTEAFF. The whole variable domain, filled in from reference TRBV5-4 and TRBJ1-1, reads ETGVTQSPTHLIKTRGQQVTLRCSSQSGHNTVSWYQQALGQGPQFIFQYYREEENGRGNFPPRFSGLQFPNYSSELNVNALELDDSALYLCASSSDTRGVTEAFFGQGTRLTVV.

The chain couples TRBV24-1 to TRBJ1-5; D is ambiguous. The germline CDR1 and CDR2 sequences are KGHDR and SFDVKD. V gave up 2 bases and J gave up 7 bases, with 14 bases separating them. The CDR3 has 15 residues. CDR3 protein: CATSDSTRGGQPQHF. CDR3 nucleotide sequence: TGTGCCACCAGTGATTCGACCCGGGGAGGGCAGCCCCAGCATTTT.

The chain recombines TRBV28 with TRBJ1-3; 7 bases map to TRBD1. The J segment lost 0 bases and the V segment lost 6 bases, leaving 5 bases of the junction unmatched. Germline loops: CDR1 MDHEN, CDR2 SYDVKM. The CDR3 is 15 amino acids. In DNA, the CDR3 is TGTGCCAGCAGGGGGACAGCCATCTCTGGAAACACCATATATTTT. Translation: CASRGTAISGNTIYF.

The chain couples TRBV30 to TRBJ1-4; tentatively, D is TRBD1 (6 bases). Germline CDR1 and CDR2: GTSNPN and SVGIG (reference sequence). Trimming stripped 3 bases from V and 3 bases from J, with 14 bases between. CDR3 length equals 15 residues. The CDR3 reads CAWSETDSPNEKLFF. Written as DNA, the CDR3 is TGTGCCTGGAGCGAGACGGACAGCCCTAATGAAAAACTGTTTTTT. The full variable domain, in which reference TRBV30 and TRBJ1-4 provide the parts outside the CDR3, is SQTIHQWPATLVQPVGSPLSLECTVEGTSNPNLYWYRQAAGRGLQLLFYSVGIGQISSEVPQNLSASRPQDRQFILSSKKLLLSDSGFYLCAWSETDSPNEKLFFGSGTQLSVL.

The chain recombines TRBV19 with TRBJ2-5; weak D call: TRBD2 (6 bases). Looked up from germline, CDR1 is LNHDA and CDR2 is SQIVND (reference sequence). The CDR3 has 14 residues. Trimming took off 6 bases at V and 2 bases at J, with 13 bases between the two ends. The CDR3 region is CASRPGVEQETQYF. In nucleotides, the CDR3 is TGTGCCAGTAGGCCGGGGGTTGAACAAGAGACCCAGTACTTC.

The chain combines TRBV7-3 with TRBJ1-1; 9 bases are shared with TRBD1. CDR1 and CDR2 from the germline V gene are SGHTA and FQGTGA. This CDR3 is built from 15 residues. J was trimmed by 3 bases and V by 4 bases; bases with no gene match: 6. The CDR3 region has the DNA TGTGCCAGCAGCTCCGAGGGACAGGGTGACACTGAAGCTTTCTTT. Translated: CASSSEGQGDTEAFF.

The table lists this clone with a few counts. CDR3 loop: CSAAGQGGWENTEAFF. The CDR3 region has the DNA TGCAGCGCAGCGGGACAGGGCGGATGGGAGAACACTGAAGCTTTCTTT. The chain employs TRBV29-1 and TRBJ1-1, with 9 bases aligning to TRBD1. CDR3 length: 16 residues. Germline CDR1 SQVTM, CDR2 ANQGSEA. The trim removed 7 bases at V and 1 base at J, leaving 13 bases unmatched.

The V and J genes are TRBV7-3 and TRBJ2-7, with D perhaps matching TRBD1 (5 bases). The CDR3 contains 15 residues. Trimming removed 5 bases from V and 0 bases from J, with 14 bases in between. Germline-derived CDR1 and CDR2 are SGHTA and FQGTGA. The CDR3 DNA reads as TGTGCCAGCAGCCCAGGGTCTTTGGGCTCCTACGAGCAGTACTTC. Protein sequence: CASSPGSLGSYEQYF.